These 2 T cell receptor beta chains were sequenced from one sample in a study of cytomegalovirus exposure and HLA in healthy donors. PCR employed 60 Vbeta and 13 Jbeta primers. Measured with immunoSEQ multiplex PCR; TCRdb has only the in-frame clones, and not every one. This sample has some 96,000 clones, with approximately 76% found just once. What was sequenced was PBMCs. Receptors originate from a woman aged 55-69 years in good health and CMV-seropositive.

This clone was found once. The same CDR3 is also encoded by other DNA sequences in this sample. The chain uses TRBV9 and TRBJ2-6; TRBD2 is a possible D gene (6 bases). The V and J ends lost 7 bases and 2 bases respectively, with 16 bases between them. The CDR3 length is 16 residues. The germline gives CDR1 SGDLS, CDR2 YYNGEE. Written as DNA, the CDR3 is TGTGCCAGCTCCCCCACGGGAGATACTGGGGCCAACGTCCTGACTTTC. It translates to CASSPTGDTGANVLTF.

A single count supports this clone. The chain combines TRBV2 with TRBJ1-2; 7 nucleotides agree with TRBD1. Germline values: CDR1 SNHLY, CDR2 FYNNEI. The CDR3 totals 15 residues. V trimming: 7 bases; J trimming: 4 bases; junction bases outside the gene matches: 12. CDR3 DNA sequence: TGTGCCAGCAACCTTGACAGGGTTCGGGTCTATGGCTACACCTTC. It yields the protein CASNLDRVRVYGYTF. Drawing the rest from reference TRBV2 and TRBJ1-2, the complete variable domain is EPEVTQTPSHQVTQMGQEVILRCVPISNHLYFYWYRQILGQKVEFLVSFYNNEISEKSEIFDDQFSVERPDGSNFTLKIRSTKLEDSAMYFCASNLDRVRVYGYTFGSGTRLTVV.